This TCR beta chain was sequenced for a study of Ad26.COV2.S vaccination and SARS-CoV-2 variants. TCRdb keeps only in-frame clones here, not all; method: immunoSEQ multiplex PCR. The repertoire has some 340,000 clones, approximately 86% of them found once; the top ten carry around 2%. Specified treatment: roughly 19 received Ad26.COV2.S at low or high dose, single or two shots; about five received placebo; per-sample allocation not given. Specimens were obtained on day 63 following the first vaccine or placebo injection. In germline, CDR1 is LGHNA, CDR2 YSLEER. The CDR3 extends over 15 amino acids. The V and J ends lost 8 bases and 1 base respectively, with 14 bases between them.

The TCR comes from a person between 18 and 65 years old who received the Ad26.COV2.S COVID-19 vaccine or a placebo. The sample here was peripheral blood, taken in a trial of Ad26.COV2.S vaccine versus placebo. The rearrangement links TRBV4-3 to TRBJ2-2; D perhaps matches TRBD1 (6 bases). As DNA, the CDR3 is TGCGCCAGCGGGGATGGGGGCCTGAACACCGGGGAGCTGTTTTTT. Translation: CASGDGGLNTGELFF.